This is a list of T cell receptor beta chains from one sample in a study of shared clonotypes between healthy human individuals. Using immunoSEQ multiplex PCR, the repertoire was profiled, and TCRdb retains in-frame clones only, with some absent. The table shows 1,400,000 or so clones, with approximately 98.5% occurring only once. Sequencing used naive CD4+ T cells sorted from blood. The receptors originated from a man aged 25-45 years in good health. Both conserved end residues are part of each CDR3. Fields, in order: CDR3 protein, CDR3 DNA, V gene, clone size, D gene, J gene. The D gene is left open where the match is weak. Not every row has a clone size; where given, it reads once, few, many or a size class.

cdr3_aa: CASSGTGNSYEQYF; cdr3_nt: TGTGCCAGCAGTGGTACAGGGAACTCCTACGAGCAGTACTTC; v_call: TRBV27; clone_size: .; d_call: .; j_call: TRBJ2-7
cdr3_aa: CASSLGGEYEKLFF; cdr3_nt: TGTGCCAGCAGTTTGGGGGGGGAATATGAAAAACTGTTTTTT; v_call: TRBV28; clone_size: .; d_call: .; j_call: TRBJ1-4
cdr3_aa: CASSPSSDQPQHF; cdr3_nt: TGTGCCAGCTCACCAAGCAGCGATCAGCCCCAGCATTTT; v_call: TRBV18; clone_size: .; d_call: .; j_call: TRBJ1-5
cdr3_aa: CARSARLAGNNEQFF; cdr3_nt: TGTGCCAGAAGCGCAAGACTAGCGGGAAACAATGAGCAGTTCTTC; v_call: TRBV2; clone_size: once; d_call: TRBD2; j_call: TRBJ2-1
cdr3_aa: CASSVLAGRDNEQFF; cdr3_nt: TGTGCCAGCTCGGTTCTAGCGGGACGAGACAATGAGCAGTTCTTC; v_call: TRBV6-6; clone_size: .; d_call: TRBD2; j_call: TRBJ2-1
cdr3_aa: CASSDKSGPGEQYF; cdr3_nt: TGCGCCAGCAGCGATAAGTCGGGCCCAGGGGAGCAGTACTTC; v_call: TRBV5-1; clone_size: .; d_call: .; j_call: TRBJ2-7
cdr3_aa: CASSIDLVPDTQYF; cdr3_nt: TGTGCCAGTAGTATAGACCTAGTTCCAGATACGCAGTATTTT; v_call: TRBV19; clone_size: .; d_call: .; j_call: TRBJ2-3
cdr3_aa: CAIRDSRLYTDTQYF; cdr3_nt: TGCGCCATTCGGGACAGTAGACTTTACACAGATACGCAGTATTTT; v_call: TRBV10-1; clone_size: .; d_call: TRBD1; j_call: TRBJ2-3
cdr3_aa: CASSSRPYGLVTEAFF; cdr3_nt: TGTGCCAGCAGCTCTCGCCCATACGGCTTGGTAACTGAAGCTTTCTTT; v_call: TRBV11-2; clone_size: .; d_call: .; j_call: TRBJ1-1
cdr3_aa: CSVERLQETQYF; cdr3_nt: TGCAGCGTTGAAAGATTGCAAGAGACCCAGTACTTC; v_call: TRBV29-1; clone_size: .; d_call: .; j_call: TRBJ2-5
cdr3_aa: CASSSTGPYGYTF; cdr3_nt: TGTGCCAGCAGTTCAACAGGGCCCTATGGCTACACCTTC; v_call: TRBV6-5; clone_size: .; d_call: .; j_call: TRBJ1-2